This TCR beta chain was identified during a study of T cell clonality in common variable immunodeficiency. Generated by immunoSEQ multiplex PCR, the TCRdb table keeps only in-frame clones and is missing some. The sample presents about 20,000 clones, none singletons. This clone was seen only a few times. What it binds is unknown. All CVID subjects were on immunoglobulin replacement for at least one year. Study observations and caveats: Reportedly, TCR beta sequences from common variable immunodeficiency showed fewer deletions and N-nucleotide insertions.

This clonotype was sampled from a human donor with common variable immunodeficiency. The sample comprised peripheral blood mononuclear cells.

The DNA read from the CDR3 is TGCAGCGTTGAAGCCGATGGGCTTTCTCTCACAGATACG. It yields the protein CSVEADGLSLTDT. The CDR3 as a whole reads CSVEADGLSLTDTQYF. The J gene is TRBJ2-3, the V gene TRBV29-1; unclear D gene. The read ends 3 residues shy of where the CDR3 ends; the end is completed using the germline J gene. Germline V gene lookup returns CDR1 SQVTM and CDR2 ANQGSEA. This CDR3 has 16 amino acids. Trimming pared 1 base from V and 2 bases from J, leaving 16 bases between.